These 14 T cell receptor beta chains originate from one sample sequenced in a study of shared clonotypes between healthy human individuals. Sequencing used immunoSEQ multiplex PCR; TCRdb keeps in-frame clones, though not all of them. The sample lists more than 1,200,000 clones, just under 99% occurring once. Material for sequencing was naive CD4+ T cells sorted from blood. The sample's subset: CD45RA+ positively selected. Receptor source: a man younger than 40 in good health.

The J gene is TRBJ2-7, the V gene TRBV19; 13 nucleotides match TRBD2. The CDR3 extends over 16 amino acids. V lost 4 bases and J lost 6; bases outside the gene matches: 9. Germline-derived CDR1 and CDR2 are LNHDA and SQIVND (reference sequence). The CDR3 spells CASSTRLAGGVSEQYF. CDR3 coding DNA: TGTGCCAGTAGTACCAGACTAGCGGGAGGAGTGAGCGAGCAGTACTTC.

The chain links TRBV4-3 to TRBJ2-7, with 8 bases matching TRBD2. Trimming took 2 bases from V and 1 from J; bases not matched to a gene: 10. Germline V gene sequence: CDR1 LGHNA, CDR2 YSLEER. This CDR3 is 17 amino acids long. In nucleotides, the CDR3 is TGCGCCAGCAGCCAAAGAGCTAGCGGGTCGAAATCCTACGAGCAGTACTTC. Its translation is CASSQRASGSKSYEQYF.

This clone was seen only once. Other DNA sequences in the same sample also yield this CDR3. This chain joins TRBV7-9 and TRBJ1-4; TRBD1 aligns across 9 bases. The V segment lost 5 bases and the J segment 4 bases; nucleotides outside the gene matches: 2. Germline V lookup: CDR1 SEHNR, CDR2 FQNEAQ (reference sequence). The CDR3 has 14 amino acids. The CDR3 DNA is TGTGCCAGCAGCCCGGGACAGGGTAATGAAAAACTGTTTTTT. Translation gives CASSPGQGNEKLFF.

The V call is TRBV28, the J call TRBJ1-1, with D tentatively TRBD1 (5 bases). The V gene's germline CDR1 is MDHEN and CDR2 SYDVKM. The CDR3 is made up of 12 amino acids. V shed 8 bases and J shed 1 base, with 8 bases lying between them. CDR3 in DNA: TGTGCCAGCGAAGGACAGAACACTGAAGCTTTCTTT. Translated, it gives CASEGQNTEAFF. The variable domain in full, completed from reference TRBV28 and TRBJ1-1, reads DVKVTQSSRYLVKRTGEKVFLECVQDMDHENMFWYRQDPGLGLRLIYFSYDVKMKEKGDIPEGYSVSREKKERFSLILESASTNQTSMYLCASEGQNTEAFFGQGTRLTVV.

The genes are TRBV6-1 and TRBJ2-7; 10 bases agree with TRBD1. With V trimmed by 4 bases and J by 3 bases, 3 bases remained unmatched. CDR1 and CDR2 (germline): MNHNS, SASEGT. There are 14 residues in the CDR3. The CDR3 loop is CASSAGQGSYEQYF. The CDR3 DNA is TGTGCCAGCAGTGCGGGACAGGGGAGCTACGAGCAGTACTTC.

This clone was seen a single time. CDR3 DNA sequence: TGTGCCAGCAGACCCGCTACGAACCTCTACGAGCAGTACTTC. This sequence encodes CASRPATNLYEQYF. This sequence joins TRBV7-9 and TRBJ2-7; D call uncertain. Germline CDR1 reads SEHNR; CDR2 reads FQNEAQ (reference sequence). The CDR3 length is 14 residues. V lost 6 bases and J 3 bases, leaving 15 bases between the germline ends. Full variable domain (remainder filled in from reference TRBV7-9 and TRBJ2-7): DTGVSQNPRHKITKRGQNVTFRCDPISEHNRLYWYRQTLGQGPEFLTYFQNEAQLEKSRLLSDRFSAERPKGSFSTLEIQRTEQGDSAMYLCASRPATNLYEQYFGPGTRLTVT.

The rearrangement uses TRBV28 and TRBJ1-2, with 11 nucleotides matching TRBD1. Trimming cost V 5 bases and J 8 bases; bases outside gene matches: 10. CDR1 and CDR2 (germline): MDHEN, SYDVKM. The CDR3 covers 15 residues. CDR3 in DNA: TGTGCCAGCAGTATTCATGCGGGACAGGGGGGCGGCTACACCTTC. This translates into CASSIHAGQGGGYTF.

The rearrangement joins TRBV29-1 to TRBJ2-1; maybe TRBD1 (6 bases). Trimming pared 6 bases from V and 12 bases from J, leaving 15 bases between. The CDR3 spans 11 residues. Germline-derived CDR1 and CDR2 are SQVTM and ANQGSEA. CDR3 sequence reads: CSVTTGLAQFF. The DNA for the CDR3 is TGCAGCGTCACCACAGGGTTGGCGCAGTTCTTC.

This sequence joins TRBV5-4 and TRBJ2-7; 10 bases agree with TRBD2. J gave up 7 bases and V 4 bases, and 14 bases lay outside the gene matches. The CDR3 loop spans 16 amino acids. The germline V gene encodes CDR1 SGHNT and CDR2 YYREEE (reference sequence). CDR3 sequence (DNA): TGTGCCAGCAGCCTACTTACAGGGACTAGCGTTGGAGAGCAGTACTTC. Its protein is CASSLLTGTSVGEQYF. The variable domain in full, completed from reference TRBV5-4 and TRBJ2-7, reads ETGVTQSPTHLIKTRGQQVTLRCSSQSGHNTVSWYQQALGQGPQFIFQYYREEENGRGNFPPRFSGLQFPNYSSELNVNALELDDSALYLCASSLLTGTSVGEQYFGPGTRLTVT.

The chain couples TRBV7-9 to TRBJ1-1; 7 bases align to TRBD1. The V gene's germline CDR1 is SEHNR and CDR2 FQNEAQ (reference sequence). Trimming at V came to 4 bases and at J to 0 bases, leaving 17 bases not matched to a gene. This CDR3 is 19 amino acids long. As DNA, the CDR3 is TGTGCCAGCAGCTGGGTCTCCAGGGGGTGGGAGAATCTGAACACTGAAGCTTTCTTT. The encoded protein is CASSWVSRGWENLNTEAFF.

The chain is built from TRBV19 and TRBJ1-3; weak D call: TRBD1 (6 bases). The CDR3 runs 16 residues. V was pared by 6 bases and J by 0 bases, with 15 bases between. CDR1 is LNHDA and CDR2 is SQIVND in the germline V gene (reference sequence). The CDR3 DNA sequence: TGTGCCAGTAGGAGGACAGCTCTTAGCTCTGGAAACACCATATATTTT. Encoded protein: CASRRTALSSGNTIYF.

This clone was seen just once. The V and J genes are TRBV7-3 and TRBJ2-5; 8 nucleotides line up with TRBD1. The length of the CDR3 is 16 residues. Germline loops: CDR1 SGHTA, CDR2 FQGTGA. The trim removed 0 bases at V and 5 bases at J, leaving 8 bases unmatched. CDR3 nucleotide sequence: TGTGCCAGCAGCTTAACGCGGCAGGGGGCAGGGGAGACCCAGTACTTC. Encoded protein: CASSLTRQGAGETQYF.

This clone was recorded once. V is TRBV19 and J is TRBJ2-7; D might be TRBD2 (5 bases). The length of the CDR3 is 13 residues. Trimming cost V 3 bases and J 5 bases, with 11 bases left between them. In germline, CDR1 is LNHDA, CDR2 SQIVND (reference sequence). CDR3 DNA sequence: TGTGCCAGTAGTATCCCGGGGAGCCACGAGCAGTACTTC. This codes for CASSIPGSHEQYF.

J is TRBJ2-1 and V is TRBV10-3, with 13 bases aligning to TRBD2. This CDR3 is built from 15 residues. CDR1 ENHRY and CDR2 SYGVKD come from the germline V gene. The junction had 6 bases not matched to a gene; V was cut back by 6 bases and J by 7 bases. This chain's CDR3 is CAISLLAGGSNEQFF. The DNA for the CDR3 is TGTGCCATCAGCCTACTAGCGGGAGGGTCAAATGAGCAGTTCTTC.